This T cell receptor beta chain was sequenced for a study of shared clonotypes between healthy human individuals. This CDR3 region has 15 residues. Per germline, CDR1 WSHSY and CDR2 SAAADI. Between the trimmed V and J ends, which lost 2 bases and 4 bases, there was a span of 13 bases. Sequenced by immunoSEQ multiplex PCR; TCRdb stores in-frame clones only, minus some. The sample lists around 2.1 million clones; approximately 94% were seen once. This clonotype was sampled from a young man in good health. Material: naive CD4+ T cells sorted from blood. Subset noted: CD45RA+ positively selected. The chain employs TRBV10-2 and TRBJ2-3; possibly TRBD2 for D (6 bases). The CDR3 loop is CASSEAGPGADTQYF. Here the CDR3 DNA reads TGCGCCAGCAGTGAGGCGGGGCCTGGGGCAGATACGCAGTATTTT.